Following are 14 T cell receptor beta chains from one sample sequenced in a study of blood T cell repertoires in COVID-19. This table comes from immunoSEQ multiplex PCR, and its TCRdb copy is limited to in-frame clones, with some not included. Found here are under 450,000 clones, about 91% of them singletons; the top ten hold around 12%. The material sequenced was peripheral blood. The receptor set was obtained from a woman aged 45-65 years with COVID-19, enrolled during active disease.

The rearrangement links TRBV7-2 to TRBJ1-2; the D is unclear. Germline CDR1 and CDR2: SGHTA and FQGNSA. The CDR3 covers 14 residues. Trimming stripped 2 bases from V and 0 bases from J, with 7 bases between. The CDR3, as DNA: TGTGCCAGCAGCTTAACAGCCACTAACTATGGCTACACCTTC. Amino acid sequence: CASSLTATNYGYTF.

In DNA form, the CDR3 reads TGTGCCAGCAGTTTTAGGAAGGGGAACGAGCAGTACTTC. It codes for CASSFRKGNEQYF. The J gene is TRBJ2-7, the V gene TRBV27; possibly TRBD1 for D (5 bases). The CDR3 contains 13 residues. CDR1 and CDR2 (germline): MNHEY, SMNVEV (reference sequence). V gave up 3 bases and J gave up 5 bases, with 11 bases separating them.

V usage is TRBV4-2 and J usage is TRBJ2-6, with a weak D call TRBD1 (5 bases). V lost 0 bases and J lost 4, with 13 bases in between. This CDR3 is 17 amino acids long. Per the germline V gene, CDR1 is LGHNA and CDR2 is YNFKEQ. CDR3 sequence reads: CASSQERGAFGANVLTF. The CDR3 nucleotides are TGTGCCAGCAGCCAAGAAAGGGGCGCGTTCGGGGCCAACGTCCTGACTTTC.

The chain joins TRBV19 to TRBJ2-3; 8 positions agree with TRBD2. The V gene end was trimmed by 5 bases and the J gene end by 0 bases; junction bases not matched to a gene: 13. This CDR3 spans 18 amino acids. In germline, CDR1 is LNHDA, CDR2 SQIVND (reference sequence). The CDR3 is CASSGASSGHPSTDTQYF. The CDR3 nucleotides read TGTGCCAGTAGTGGGGCGTCTAGCGGGCATCCTAGCACAGATACGCAGTATTTT. The variable domain in full, completed from reference TRBV19 and TRBJ2-3, reads DGGITQSPKYLFRKEGQNVTLSCEQNLNHDAMYWYRQDPGQGLRLIYYSQIVNDFQKGDIAEGYSVSREKKESFPLTVTSAQKNPTAFYLCASSGASSGHPSTDTQYFGPGTRLTVL.

V and J are TRBV2 and TRBJ2-1; TRBD2 agrees at 10 bases. V lost 5 bases, J lost 0 bases, and 1 base stayed unmatched. This CDR3 has 15 residues. In germline, CDR1 is SNHLY, CDR2 FYNNEI. CDR3 loop: CASSLAGASYNEQFF. The CDR3 nucleotides are TGTGCCAGCAGTCTAGCGGGGGCCTCCTACAATGAGCAGTTCTTC. Combining the CDR3 with reference TRBV2 and TRBJ2-1 gives the whole variable domain EPEVTQTPSHQVTQMGQEVILRCVPISNHLYFYWYRQILGQKVEFLVSFYNNEISEKSEIFDDQFSVERPDGSNFTLKIRSTKLEDSAMYFCASSLAGASYNEQFFGPGTRLTVL.

The chain uses TRBV2 and TRBJ2-7; a possible D gene is TRBD2 (5 bases). Germline assignment: CDR1 SNHLY and CDR2 FYNNEI. This CDR3 is 14 amino acids long. The ends were cut back, 3 bases at V and 0 bases at J, with 9 bases in the middle. CDR3 in DNA: TGTGCCAGCAGTGAGCGGGCAGGCTCCTACGAGCAGTACTTC. This translates into CASSERAGSYEQYF.

This clone was detected once. V and J are TRBV10-3 and TRBJ2-1, with 10 nucleotides matching TRBD2. J gave up 10 bases and V 8 bases, and 11 bases lay outside the gene matches. In germline, CDR1 is ENHRY, CDR2 SYGVKD. The CDR3 is made up of 14 amino acids. Here the CDR3 reads CAIGLAGASGEQFF. In nucleotides, the CDR3 is TGTGCCATCGGCCTAGCGGGGGCCTCAGGGGAGCAGTTCTTC.

The chain has TRBV5-6 and TRBJ2-1, with D possibly being TRBD2 (5 bases). V was trimmed by 3 bases and J by 9 bases, leaving 7 bases between them. Germline V gene data show CDR1 as SGHDT and CDR2 as YYEEEE. CDR3 length: 11 residues. CDR3 in amino acids: CASSWSGEQFF. Written as DNA, the CDR3 is TGTGCCAGCAGCTGGAGCGGTGAGCAGTTCTTC.

The chain couples TRBV5-1 to TRBJ1-6; D gene uncertain. V was trimmed by 3 bases and J by 0 bases, leaving 10 bases between them. This CDR3 has 16 residues. Germline CDR1 SGHRS, CDR2 YFSETQ. The CDR3 loop is CASSSGLSSYNSPLHF. DNA of the CDR3: TGCGCCAGCAGCTCCGGACTGTCCTCCTATAATTCACCCCTCCACTTT.

In this sample, this clone turned up once. This chain links TRBV2 with TRBJ1-1, with D maybe TRBD1 (5 bases). The CDR3 length is 12 residues. Germline-derived CDR1 and CDR2 are SNHLY and FYNNEI. The ends were cut back, 6 bases at V and 4 bases at J, with 9 bases in the middle. The CDR3, as DNA: TGTGCCAGCAGGGGGGAGGGCACTGAAGCTTTCTTT. It yields the protein CASRGEGTEAFF.

This clone was seen just once. Other DNA sequences in the same sample also yield this CDR3. This chain joins TRBV18 and TRBJ1-1; D is possibly TRBD1 (6 bases). Trimming removed 0 bases at V and 0 bases at J, with 8 bases between. The CDR3 runs 15 residues. The germline V gene has CDR1 KGHSH and CDR2 LQKENI. The CDR3 coding sequence is TGTGCCAGCTCACCACCCCAGGGGATGAACACTGAAGCTTTCTTT. It codes for CASSPPQGMNTEAFF. Combining the CDR3 with reference TRBV18 and TRBJ1-1 gives the whole variable domain NAGVMQNPRHLVRRRGQEARLRCSPMKGHSHVYWYRQLPEEGLKFMVYLQKENIIDESGMPKERFSAEFPKEGPSILRIQQVVRGDSAAYFCASSPPQGMNTEAFFGQGTRLTVV.

This clone came up a few times. V gene TRBV6-5 combines with J gene TRBJ1-2; D unresolved. The germline V gene encodes CDR1 MNHEY and CDR2 SVGAGI. Trimming took off 6 bases at V and 11 bases at J, with 19 bases between the two ends. The CDR3 contains 13 residues. CDR3 sequence: CASRPDQTREYTF. CDR3 nucleotides: TGTGCCAGCAGACCAGACCAAACCCGGGAATACACCTTC.

In nucleotides, the CDR3 is TGTGCCAGCAGCCCCGGGACAGGGAATTCACCCCTCCACTTT. Protein sequence: CASSPGTGNSPLHF. This chain connects TRBV5-6 to TRBJ1-6, with 9 nucleotides matching TRBD1. There are 14 residues in the CDR3. J was trimmed by 7 bases and V by 4 bases; bases with no gene match: 3. The germline V gene encodes CDR1 SGHDT and CDR2 YYEEEE. Variable domain in full (rest from reference TRBV5-6 and TRBJ1-6): DAGVTQSPTHLIKTRGQQVTLRCSPKSGHDTVSWYQQALGQGPQFIFQYYEEEERQRGNFPDRFSGHQFPNYSSELNVNALLLGDSALYLCASSPGTGNSPLHFGNGTRLTVT.

V usage is TRBV30 and J usage is TRBJ2-3; TRBD2 is a possible D gene (6 bases). Germline CDR1 reads GTSNPN; CDR2 reads SVGIG (reference sequence). V gave up 3 bases and J gave up 3 bases, with 7 bases separating them. This CDR3 has 12 amino acids. CDR3 protein: CAWRGGTDTQYF. The CDR3 DNA is TGTGCCTGGAGGGGGGGAACAGATACGCAGTATTTT.